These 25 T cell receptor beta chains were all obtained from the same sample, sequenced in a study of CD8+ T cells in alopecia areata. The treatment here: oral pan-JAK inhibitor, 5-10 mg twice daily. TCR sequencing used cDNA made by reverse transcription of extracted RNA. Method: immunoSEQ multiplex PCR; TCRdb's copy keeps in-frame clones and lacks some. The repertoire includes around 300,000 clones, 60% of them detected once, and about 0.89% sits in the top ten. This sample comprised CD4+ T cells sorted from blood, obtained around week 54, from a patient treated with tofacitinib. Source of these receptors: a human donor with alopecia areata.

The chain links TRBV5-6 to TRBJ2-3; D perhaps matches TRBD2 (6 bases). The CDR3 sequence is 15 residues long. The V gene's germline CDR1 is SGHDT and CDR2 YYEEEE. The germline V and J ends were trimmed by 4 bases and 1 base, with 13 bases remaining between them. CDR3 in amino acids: CASSRGPSGTDTQYF. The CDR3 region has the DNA TGTGCCAGCAGCCGCGGACCTAGCGGCACAGATACGCAGTATTTT. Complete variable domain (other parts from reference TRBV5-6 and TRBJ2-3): DAGVTQSPTHLIKTRGQQVTLRCSPKSGHDTVSWYQQALGQGPQFIFQYYEEEERQRGNFPDRFSGHQFPNYSSELNVNALLLGDSALYLCASSRGPSGTDTQYFGPGTRLTVL.

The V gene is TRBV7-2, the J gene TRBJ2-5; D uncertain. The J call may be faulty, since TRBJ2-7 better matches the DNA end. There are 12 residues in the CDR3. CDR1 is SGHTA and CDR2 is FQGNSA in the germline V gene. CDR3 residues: CASSPNSYEQYF. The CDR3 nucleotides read TGTGCCAGCAGCCCCAACTCCTACGAGCAGTACTTC.

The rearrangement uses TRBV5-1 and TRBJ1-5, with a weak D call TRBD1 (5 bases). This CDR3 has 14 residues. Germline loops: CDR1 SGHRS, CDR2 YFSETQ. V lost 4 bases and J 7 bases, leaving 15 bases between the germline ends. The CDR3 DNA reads TGCGCCAGCAGCATCGGGACCTCCGGACAGCCCCAGCATTTT. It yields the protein CASSIGTSGQPQHF.

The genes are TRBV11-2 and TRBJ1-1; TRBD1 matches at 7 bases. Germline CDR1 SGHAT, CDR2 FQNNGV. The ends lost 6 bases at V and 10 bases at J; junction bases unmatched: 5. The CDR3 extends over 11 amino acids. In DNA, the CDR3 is TGTGCCAGCAGTCAAGGGACAGCAGCTTTCTTT. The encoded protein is CASSQGTAAFF.

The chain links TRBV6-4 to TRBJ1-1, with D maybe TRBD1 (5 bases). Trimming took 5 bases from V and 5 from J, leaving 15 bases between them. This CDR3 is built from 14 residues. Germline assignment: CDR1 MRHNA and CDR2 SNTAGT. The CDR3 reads CASSPSGTATEAFF. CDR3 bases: TGTGCCAGCAGTCCCTCCGGGACCGCAACTGAAGCTTTCTTT.

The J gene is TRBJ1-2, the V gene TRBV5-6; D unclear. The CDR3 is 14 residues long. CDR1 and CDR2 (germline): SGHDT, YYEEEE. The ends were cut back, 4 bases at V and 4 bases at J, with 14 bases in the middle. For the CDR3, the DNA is TGTGCCAGCAGCCAACCCGGACGGATCTATGGCTACACCTTC. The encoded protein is CASSQPGRIYGYTF.

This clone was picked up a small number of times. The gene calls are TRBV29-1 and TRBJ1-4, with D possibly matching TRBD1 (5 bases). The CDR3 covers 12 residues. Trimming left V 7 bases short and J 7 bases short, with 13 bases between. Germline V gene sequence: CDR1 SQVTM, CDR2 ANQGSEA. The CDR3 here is CSGRDPGEKLFF. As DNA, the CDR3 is TGCAGCGGCCGGGACCCCGGTGAAAAACTGTTTTTT.

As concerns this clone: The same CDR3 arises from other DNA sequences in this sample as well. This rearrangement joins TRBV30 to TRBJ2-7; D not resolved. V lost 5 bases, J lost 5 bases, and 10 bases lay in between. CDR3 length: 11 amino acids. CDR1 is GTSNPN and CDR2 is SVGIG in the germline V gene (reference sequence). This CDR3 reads CAWSSLDEQYF. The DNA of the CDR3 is TGTGCCTGGTCTAGTCTGGACGAGCAGTACTTC.

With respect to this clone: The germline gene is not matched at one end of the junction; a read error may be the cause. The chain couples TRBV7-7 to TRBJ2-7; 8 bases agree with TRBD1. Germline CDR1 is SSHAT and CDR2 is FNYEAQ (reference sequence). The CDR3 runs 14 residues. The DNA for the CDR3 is TGTGCTAGCAGCTTAGGACAGGGTTCCCACGAGCAGTACTTC. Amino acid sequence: CASSLGQGSHEQYF.

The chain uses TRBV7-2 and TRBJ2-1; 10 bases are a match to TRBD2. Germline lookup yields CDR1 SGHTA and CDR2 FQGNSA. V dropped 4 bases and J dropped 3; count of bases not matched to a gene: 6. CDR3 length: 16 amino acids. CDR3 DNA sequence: TGTGCCAGCAGCTCCTCCTTAGCGGGGGGCTACAATGAGCAGTTCTTC. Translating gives CASSSSLAGGYNEQFF.

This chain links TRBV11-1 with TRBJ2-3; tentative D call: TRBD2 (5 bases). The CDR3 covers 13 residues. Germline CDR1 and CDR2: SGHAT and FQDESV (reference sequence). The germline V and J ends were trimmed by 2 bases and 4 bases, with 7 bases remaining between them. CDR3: CASSLPGSDTQYF. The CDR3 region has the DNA TGTGCCAGCAGCTTACCGGGGTCAGATACGCAGTATTTT. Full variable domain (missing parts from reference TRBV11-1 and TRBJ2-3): EAEVAQSPRYKITEKSQAVAFWCDPISGHATLYWYRQILGQGPELLVQFQDESVVDDSQLPKDRFSAERLKGVDSTLKIQPAELGDSAMYLCASSLPGSDTQYFGPGTRLTVL.

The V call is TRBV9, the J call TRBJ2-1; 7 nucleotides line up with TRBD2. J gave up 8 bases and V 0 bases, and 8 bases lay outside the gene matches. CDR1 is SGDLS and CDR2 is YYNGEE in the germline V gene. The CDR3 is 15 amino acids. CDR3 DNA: TGTGCCAGCAGCGTAGAGGGACCAGCGGGGTATGAGCAGTTCTTC. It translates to CASSVEGPAGYEQFF.

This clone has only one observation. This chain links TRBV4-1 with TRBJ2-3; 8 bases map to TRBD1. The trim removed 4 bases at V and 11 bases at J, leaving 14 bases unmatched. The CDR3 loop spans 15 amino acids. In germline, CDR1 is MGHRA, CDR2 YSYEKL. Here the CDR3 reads CASSLQGEGHLGQYF. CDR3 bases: TGCGCCAGCAGCCTACAGGGGGAAGGCCATTTAGGGCAGTATTTT.

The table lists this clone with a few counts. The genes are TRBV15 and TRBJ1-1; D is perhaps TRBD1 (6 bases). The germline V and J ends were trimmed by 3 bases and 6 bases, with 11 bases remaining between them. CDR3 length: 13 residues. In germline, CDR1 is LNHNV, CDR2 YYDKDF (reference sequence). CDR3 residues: CATSSRRGAEAFF. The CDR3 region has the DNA TGTGCCACCAGCAGTAGGAGGGGGGCTGAAGCTTTCTTT.

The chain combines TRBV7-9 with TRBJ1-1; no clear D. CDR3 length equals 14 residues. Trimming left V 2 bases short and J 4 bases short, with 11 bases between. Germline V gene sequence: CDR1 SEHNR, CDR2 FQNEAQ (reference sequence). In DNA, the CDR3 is TGTGCCAGCAGCTTAATGGGTATGGGCACTGAAGCTTTCTTT. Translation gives CASSLMGMGTEAFF.

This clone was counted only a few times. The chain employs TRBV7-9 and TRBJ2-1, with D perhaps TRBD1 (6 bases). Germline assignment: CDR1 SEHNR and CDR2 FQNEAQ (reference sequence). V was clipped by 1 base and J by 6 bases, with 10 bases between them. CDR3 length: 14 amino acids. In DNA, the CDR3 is TGTGCCAGCAGCTTAGACAGGGTAGGCAATGAGCAGTTCTTC. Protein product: CASSLDRVGNEQFF.

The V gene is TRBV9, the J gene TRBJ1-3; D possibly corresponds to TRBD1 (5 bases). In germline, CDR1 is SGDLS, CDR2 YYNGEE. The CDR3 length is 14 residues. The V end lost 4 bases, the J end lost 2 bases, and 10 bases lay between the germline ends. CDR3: CASSWQGTGNTIYF. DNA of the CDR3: TGTGCCAGCAGCTGGCAGGGAACTGGAAACACCATATATTTT.

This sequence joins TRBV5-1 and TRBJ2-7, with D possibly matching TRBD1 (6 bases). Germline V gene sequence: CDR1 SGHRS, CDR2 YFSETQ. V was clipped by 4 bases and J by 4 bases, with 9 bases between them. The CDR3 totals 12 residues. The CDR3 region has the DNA TGCGCCAGCAGCGCTACAGGGTACGAGCAGTACTTC. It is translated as CASSATGYEQYF.

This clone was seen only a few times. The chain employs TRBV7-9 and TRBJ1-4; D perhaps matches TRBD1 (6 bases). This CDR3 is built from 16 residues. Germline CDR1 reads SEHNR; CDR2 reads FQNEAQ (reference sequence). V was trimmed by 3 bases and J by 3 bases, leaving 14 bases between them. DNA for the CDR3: TGTGCCAGCAGCTTCCCCGAACAGGGCTCTAATGAAAAACTGTTTTTT. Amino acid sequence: CASSFPEQGSNEKLFF.

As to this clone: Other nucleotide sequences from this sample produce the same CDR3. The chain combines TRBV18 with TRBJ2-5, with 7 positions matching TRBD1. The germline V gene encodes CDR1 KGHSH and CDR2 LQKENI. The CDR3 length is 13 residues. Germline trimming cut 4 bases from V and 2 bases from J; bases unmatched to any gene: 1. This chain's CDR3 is CASSRDRQETQYF. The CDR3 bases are TGTGCCAGCTCACGGGACAGACAAGAGACCCAGTACTTC.

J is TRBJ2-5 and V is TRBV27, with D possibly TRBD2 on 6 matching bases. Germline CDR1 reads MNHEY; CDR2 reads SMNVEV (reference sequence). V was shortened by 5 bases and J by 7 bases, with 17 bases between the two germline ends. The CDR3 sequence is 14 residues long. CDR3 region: CASSLYPTGGTQYF. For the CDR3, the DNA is TGTGCCAGCAGTCTTTATCCGACCGGGGGGACCCAGTACTTC.

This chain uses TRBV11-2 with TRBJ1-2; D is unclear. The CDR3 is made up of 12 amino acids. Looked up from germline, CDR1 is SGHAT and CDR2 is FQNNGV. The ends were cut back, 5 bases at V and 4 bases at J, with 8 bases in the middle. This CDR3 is CASSVPGYGYTF. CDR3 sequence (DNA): TGTGCCAGCAGCGTGCCAGGCTATGGCTACACCTTC.

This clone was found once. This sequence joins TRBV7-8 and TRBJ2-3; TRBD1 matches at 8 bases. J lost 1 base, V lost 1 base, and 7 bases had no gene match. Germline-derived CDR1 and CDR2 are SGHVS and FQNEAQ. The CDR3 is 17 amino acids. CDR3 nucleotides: TGTGCCAGCAGCTTAGTCACCAGGGGGCTCGGCACAGATACGCAGTATTTT. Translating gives CASSLVTRGLGTDTQYF.

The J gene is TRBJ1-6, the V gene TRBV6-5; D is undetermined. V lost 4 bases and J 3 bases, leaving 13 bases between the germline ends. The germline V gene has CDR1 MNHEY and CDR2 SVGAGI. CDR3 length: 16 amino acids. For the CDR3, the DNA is TGTGCCAGCAGTTCTGCGCAGGCTGTCTATAATTCACCCCTCCACTTT. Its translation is CASSSAQAVYNSPLHF.

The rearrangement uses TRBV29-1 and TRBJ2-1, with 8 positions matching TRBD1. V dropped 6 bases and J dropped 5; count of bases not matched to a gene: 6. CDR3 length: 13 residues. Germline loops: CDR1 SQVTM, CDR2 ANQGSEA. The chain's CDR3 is CSVAGTGNNEQFF. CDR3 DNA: TGCAGCGTAGCCGGGACAGGTAACAATGAGCAGTTCTTC.